This section outlines one T cell receptor beta chain sequence together with its context. The data were obtained in a study of blood T cell repertoires in COVID-19. Turning to the study itself: Samples representing acute and convalescent COVID-19 were sourced from the United States, Italy and Spain.

Original handling: It was from reference gene primer amplification that nucleated cell counts were estimated. The table came from immunoSEQ multiplex PCR; TCRdb's copy has only in-frame clones and leaves some out. The DNA was the basis for D and trimming; V, J and clone size are from that table. The repertoire has more than 300,000 clones, more than 90% of them found once; the top ten carry 15% to 20%. This clonotype was obtained from a woman younger than 45 who had recovered from COVID-19. Sequenced input: PBMCs or T cells enriched from blood (not recorded which).

The CDR3 region has the DNA TGCGCCAGCAGCCAAGTCGCGGGACAGGGGGCGAAGGTGGCTGGGGCCAACGTCCTGACTTTC. Encoded protein: CASSQVAGQGAKVAGANVLTF. J is TRBJ2-6 and V is TRBV4-1; TRBD1 agrees at 12 bases. This CDR3 comprises 21 residues. Germline V gene data show CDR1 as MGHRA and CDR2 as YSYEKL. J lost 2 bases, V lost 1 base, and 12 bases had no gene match.